The 8 T cell receptor beta chains below come from one sample, sequenced in a study of regulatory T cells in long-lasting Graves disease. Assembly of TCR beta libraries relied on iRepertoire HTBI primers together with Arm-PCR of CDR3 regions. Via MiXCR, TCRdb re-called the multiplex PCR reads, giving one row per CDR3 protein. This table holds about 430,000 distinct CDR3 sequences, around a fifth found once. Time point specified: persistent/refractory GD, antithyroid drugs over 5 years with positive TRAb. RNA from PBMCs was the source of the TCR library. The starting material was peripheral blood mononuclear cells (PBMCs), obtained when the disease was refractory, from a patient treated with antithyroid drugs. The source of these receptors is a female donor with Graves disease.

This clonotype occurred a few times. This chain connects TRBV28 to TRBJ2-4; 11 bases are a match to TRBD1. Germline CDR1 and CDR2: MDHEN and SYDVKM. This CDR3 spans 12 amino acids. V shed 8 bases, J shed 7 bases, and the junction held 1 base outside the gene matches. The CDR3 region has the DNA TGTGCCAGCTGGGACAGGGGGAACATTCAGTACTTC. Translation gives CASWDRGNIQYF.

This chain uses TRBV4-1 with TRBJ1-4; D gene ambiguous. The CDR3 totals 18 residues. V was pared by 5 bases and J by 3 bases, with 22 bases between. Germline V gene data show CDR1 as MGHRA and CDR2 as YSYEKL. This chain's CDR3 is CASSARSATIEANEKLFF. The CDR3 DNA follows: TGCGCCAGCAGCGCAAGATCGGCGACCATCGAGGCTAATGAAAAACTGTTTTTT.

The table lists this clonotype with a few counts. In DNA form, the CDR3 reads TGTGCCAGCAGCCCGGATGGGGGGAGGCAAGAGACCCAGTACTTC. Translation gives CASSPDGGRQETQYF. This rearrangement joins TRBV11-2 to TRBJ2-5; the D gene is possibly TRBD2 (6 bases). With 5 bases removed from V and 2 bases from J, the gap between germline ends came to 15 bases. The CDR3 is 15 amino acids. From germline, CDR1 is SGHAT and CDR2 FQNNGV.

In regard to this clonotype: It may be a read error: a sequence one base away is much more abundant. The chain has TRBV2 and TRBJ2-5; 13 nucleotides agree with TRBD2. The CDR3 runs to 15 residues. CDR1 and CDR2 from the germline V gene are SNHLY and FYNNEI. As DNA, the CDR3 is TGTGCCGGCAGTTTAGGACTAGCGGGAGACGAGACCCAGTACTTC. The encoded protein is CAGSLGLAGDETQYF.

In this sample, this clonotype turned up many times. V and J are TRBV19 and TRBJ1-5; possibly TRBD1 for D (5 bases). With 3 bases removed from V and 6 bases from J, the gap between germline ends came to 18 bases. Looked up from germline, CDR1 is LNHDA and CDR2 is SQIVND (reference sequence). The CDR3 has 16 residues. The CDR3 is CASSISHWGSAQPQHF. CDR3 DNA sequence: TGTGCCAGTAGTATCTCACATTGGGGGTCAGCTCAGCCCCAGCATTTT.

The chain combines TRBV20-1 with TRBJ2-1; no definite D call. V was shortened by 3 bases and J by 10 bases, with 16 bases between the two germline ends. Germline V gives CDR1 DFQATT, CDR2 SNEGSKA (reference sequence). The CDR3 length is 13 residues. The DNA for the CDR3 is TGCAGTGCTAGTCGGGCAGACTCCTACGAGCAGTTCTTC. Translation gives CSASRADSYEQFF.

In its sample, this clonotype was seen a few times. The genes are TRBV7-9 and TRBJ2-6; D might be TRBD1 (6 bases). The CDR3 consists of 17 residues. V lost 3 bases and J lost 1, with 13 bases in between. Looked up from germline, CDR1 is SEHNR and CDR2 is FQNEAQ (reference sequence). The CDR3 region has the DNA TGTGCCAGCAGCTTTCCCAGGGGACCATCTGGGGCCAACGTCCTGACTTTC. It encodes CASSFPRGPSGANVLTF.

This clonotype was recorded a few times. V usage is TRBV20-1 and J usage is TRBJ1-6; D is possibly TRBD1 (6 bases). The length of the CDR3 is 15 residues. V was clipped by 1 base and J by 4 bases, with 11 bases between them. Germline assignment: CDR1 DFQATT and CDR2 SNEGSKA (reference sequence). CDR3 DNA sequence: TGCAGTGCTAGAGGAGGGGGTTATTATAATTCACCCCTCCACTTT. This gives the protein CSARGGGYYNSPLHF.